Here is one T cell receptor beta chain with its context. Its antigen is still unknown. The sample is drawn from a study of shared clonotypes between healthy human individuals. Study results and caveats: The generation probabilities recorded for non-shared clonotypes fell below those of clonotypes shared by all four donors. As a rule, naive subsets had a larger estimated richness than memory subsets.

The CDR3 consists of 15 residues. Trimming took 4 bases from V and 2 from J; bases not matched to a gene: 4. Germline assignment: CDR1 SGHRS and CDR2 YFSETQ. Selected positively for CCR7 and CD45RO-negative, naive CD8 cells excluded terminally differentiated effector memory CD45RA+ cells. Repertoires were generated with immunoSEQ multiplex PCR, while TCRdb's copy carries only in-frame clones and drops some. The sample comprises 550,000 to 650,000 clones, about 96% of which are singletons, and 0.095% to 0.13% rests with the top ten. The TCR was taken from a woman aged 25 to 45 in good health. The sequencing sample was made of naive CD8+ T cells sorted from blood. The chain carries TRBV5-1 and TRBJ2-7; TRBD1 matches at 12 bases. The CDR3, as DNA: TGCGCCAGCAGCACAGGGACAGGGGGCCCCTACGAGCAGTACTTC. Translated, it gives CASSTGTGGPYEQYF.